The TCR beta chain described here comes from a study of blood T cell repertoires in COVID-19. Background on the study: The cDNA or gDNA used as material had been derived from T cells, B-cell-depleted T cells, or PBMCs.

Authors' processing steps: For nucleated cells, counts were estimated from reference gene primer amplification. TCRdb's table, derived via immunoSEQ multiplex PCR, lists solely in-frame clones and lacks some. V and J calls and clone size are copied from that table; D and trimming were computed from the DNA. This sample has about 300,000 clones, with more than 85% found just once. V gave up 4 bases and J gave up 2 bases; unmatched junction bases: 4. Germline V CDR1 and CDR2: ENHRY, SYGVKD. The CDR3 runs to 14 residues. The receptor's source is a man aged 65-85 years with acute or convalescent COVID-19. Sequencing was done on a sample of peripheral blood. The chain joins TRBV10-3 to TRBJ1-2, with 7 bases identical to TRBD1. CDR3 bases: TGTGCCATCAGTGTGGGACAGAGAAACTATGGCTACACCTTC. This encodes CAISVGQRNYGYTF.